This T cell receptor (beta chain) was retrieved from a study of cytomegalovirus exposure and HLA in healthy donors. Separate from the approximately 650-subject first cohort, the roughly 120-subject validation cohort was the one that the donors belonged to. Overall study results and limits: Generally TCR sequences proved uncommon, though certain public TCRs appeared in numerous donors.

TCRdb keeps only in-frame clones here, not all; method: immunoSEQ multiplex PCR. Of about 120,000 clones in the sample, around nine tenths were seen once. This CDR3 is built from 14 residues. Germline lookup yields CDR1 SGDLS and CDR2 YYNGEE. V lost 2 bases and J lost 2, with 8 bases in between. This clone was seen only once. What it binds is unknown. This chain uses TRBV9 with TRBJ2-1, with D perhaps matching TRBD2 (5 bases). Sequenced: PBMCs. This receptor was identified in a woman between 18 and 29 years old in good health and CMV-seronegative. CDR3 in amino acids: CASSVDGAYNEQFF. The CDR3 DNA sequence: TGTGCCAGCAGCGTGGACGGGGCCTACAATGAGCAGTTCTTC. Combining the CDR3 with reference TRBV9 and TRBJ2-1 gives the whole variable domain DSGVTQTPKHLITATGQRVTLRCSPRSGDLSVYWYQQSLDQGLQFLIQYYNGEERAKGNILERFSAQQFPDLHSELNLSSLELGDSALYFCASSVDGAYNEQFFGPGTRLTVL.